This T cell receptor (beta chain) was obtained from a study of blood T cell repertoires in COVID-19. Study-level background: Two negative PCRs, clearance, or symptom resolution characterized the recovered Cohort 3 donors. The cDNA or gDNA used as material had been derived from T cells, B-cell-depleted T cells, or PBMCs.

Original processing notes: Amplified reference gene primers provided the basis for estimating nucleated cell counts. Produced via immunoSEQ multiplex PCR; TCRdb's table is partial and in-frame only. D and trimming come from the DNA, and the V and J calls and clone size come from that table. The sample consists of 210,000 or so clones, around 85% of them appearing once. Living in 20 to 30 US areas, the participants were between roughly 18 and 90 years of age. This TCR came from a woman between 45 and 65 years old in a cohort exposed to, infected with or recovered from COVID-19 (not recorded which). The sample consisted of PBMCs or T cells enriched from blood (not recorded which).

The CDR3 bases are TGTGCCAGCAGTGAAGACAGGTATAATGAAAAACTGTTTTTT. Protein: CASSEDRYNEKLFF. This chain links TRBV2 with TRBJ1-4; maybe TRBD1 (5 bases). The CDR3 contains 14 residues. Trimming shortened V by 1 base and J by 4 bases, and 7 bases separated the two germline ends. Germline V gene data show CDR1 as SNHLY and CDR2 as FYNNEI.